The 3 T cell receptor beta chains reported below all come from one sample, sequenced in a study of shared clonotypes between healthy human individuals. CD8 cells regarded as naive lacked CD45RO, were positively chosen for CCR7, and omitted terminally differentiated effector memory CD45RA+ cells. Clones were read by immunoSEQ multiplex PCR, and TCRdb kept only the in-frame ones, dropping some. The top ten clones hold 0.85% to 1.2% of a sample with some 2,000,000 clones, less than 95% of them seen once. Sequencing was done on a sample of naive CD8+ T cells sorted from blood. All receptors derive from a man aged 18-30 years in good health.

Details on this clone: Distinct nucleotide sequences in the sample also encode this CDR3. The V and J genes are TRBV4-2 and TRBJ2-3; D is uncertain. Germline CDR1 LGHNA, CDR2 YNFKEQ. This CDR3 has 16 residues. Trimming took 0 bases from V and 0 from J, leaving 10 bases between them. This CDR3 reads CASSQDTALSTDTQYF. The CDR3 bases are TGTGCCAGCAGCCAAGATACGGCTCTCAGCACAGATACGCAGTATTTT.

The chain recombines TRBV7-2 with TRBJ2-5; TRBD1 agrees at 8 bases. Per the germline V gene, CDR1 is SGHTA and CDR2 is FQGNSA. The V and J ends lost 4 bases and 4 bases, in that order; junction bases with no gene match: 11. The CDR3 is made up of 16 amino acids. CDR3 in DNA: TGTGCCAGCAGCTCACCGGACAGGGTCGAAAGAGAGACCCAGTACTTC. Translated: CASSSPDRVERETQYF.

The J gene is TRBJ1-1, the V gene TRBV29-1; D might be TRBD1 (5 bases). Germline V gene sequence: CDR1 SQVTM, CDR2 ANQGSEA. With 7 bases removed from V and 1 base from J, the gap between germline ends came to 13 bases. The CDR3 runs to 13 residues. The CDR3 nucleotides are TGCAGCGCAATGGGGGGGACGAACACTGAAGCTTTCTTT. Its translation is CSAMGGTNTEAFF.